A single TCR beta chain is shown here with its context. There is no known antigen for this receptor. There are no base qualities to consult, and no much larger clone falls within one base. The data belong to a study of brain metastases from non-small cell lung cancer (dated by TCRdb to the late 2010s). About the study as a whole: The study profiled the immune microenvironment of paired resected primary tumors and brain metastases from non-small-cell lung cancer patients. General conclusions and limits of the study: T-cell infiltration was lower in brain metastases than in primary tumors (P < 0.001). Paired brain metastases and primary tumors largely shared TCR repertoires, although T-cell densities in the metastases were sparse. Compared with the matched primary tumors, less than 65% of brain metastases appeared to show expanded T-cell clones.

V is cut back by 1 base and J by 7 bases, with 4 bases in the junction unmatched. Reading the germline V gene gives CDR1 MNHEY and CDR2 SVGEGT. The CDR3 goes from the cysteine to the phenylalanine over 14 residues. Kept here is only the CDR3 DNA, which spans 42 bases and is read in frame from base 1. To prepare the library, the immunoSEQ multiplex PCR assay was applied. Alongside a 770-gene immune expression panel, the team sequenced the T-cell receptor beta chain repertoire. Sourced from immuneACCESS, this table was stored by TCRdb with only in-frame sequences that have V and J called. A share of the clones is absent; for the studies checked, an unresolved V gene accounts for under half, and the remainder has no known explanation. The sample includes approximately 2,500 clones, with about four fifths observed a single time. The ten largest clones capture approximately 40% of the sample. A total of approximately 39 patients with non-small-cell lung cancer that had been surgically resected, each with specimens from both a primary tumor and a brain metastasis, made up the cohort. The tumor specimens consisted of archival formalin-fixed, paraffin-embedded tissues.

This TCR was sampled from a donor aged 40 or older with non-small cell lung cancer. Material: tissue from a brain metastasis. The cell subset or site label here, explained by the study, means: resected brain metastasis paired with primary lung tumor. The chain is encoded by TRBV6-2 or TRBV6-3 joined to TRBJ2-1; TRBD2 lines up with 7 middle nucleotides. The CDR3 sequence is CASSYWSGENEQFF. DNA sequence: TGTGCCAGCAGTTACTGGAGCGGGGAAAATGAGCAGTTCTTC.